The T cell receptor (beta chain) under discussion was sequenced for a study of CD8 T cells in Susac syndrome. With random hexamers, about 0.45 to 1 ug RNA was reverse transcribed. From the immunoSEQ multiplex PCR reads, TCRdb called clonotypes with MiXCR, one entry per CDR3 protein. The table records about 90,000 distinct CDR3 sequences, approximately 96% of them present only once. The CDR3 loop spans 15 amino acids. V lost 6 bases to trimming and J lost 5 bases; unmatched junction nucleotides: 4. The authors sequenced TCR beta from blood CD8+ and CD4+ T cells. The sample consisted of CD8+ T cells from PBMCs. The V gene is TRBV12-3 or TRBV12-4, the J gene TRBJ2-2; 12 bases fit TRBD2. The receptor comes from a human donor with Susac syndrome. The CDR3, as DNA: TGTGCCAGCAGAACCGGGACTAGCGGGACCGGGGAGCTGTTTTTT. As protein: CASRTGTSGTGELFF.